This is a list of T cell receptor beta chains from one sample in a study of T cell responses to AZD1222 COVID-19 vaccine. TCRdb's copy holds only in-frame clones and misses some; the assay was immunoSEQ multiplex PCR. The data hold roughly 180,000 clones, with roughly 92% observed a single time. This specimen was peripheral blood, taken 28 days after the second AZD1222 dose. These receptors all come from an adult who received the AZD1222 COVID-19 vaccine. The CDR3 runs from the conserved cysteine through the conserved F or W.

TRBV5-1	TRBJ2-2	CASSPESGRVAGELFF
TRBV28	TRBJ2-1	CASSPAGLRSYNEQFF
TRBV7-2	TRBJ1-3	CASSLAPAPTSGNTIYF
TRBV6-5	TRBJ2-7	CASRASGSYEQYF
TRBV24-1	TRBJ2-3	CATSDLPGSGEGTQYF
TRBV4-1	TRBJ1-4	CASSQDLFRTGTDLFF
TRBV12-3/TRBV12-4	TRBJ1-6	CASSYVRESPLHF
TRBV7-9	TRBJ2-4	CASSIKGASIQYF
TRBV7-2	TRBJ2-3	CASSLQPGTDTQYF
TRBV6-6	TRBJ1-1	CASSQGQLNTEAFF
TRBV7-9	TRBJ1-2	CASSRAGEGVDYGYTF
TRBV7-2	TRBJ1-5	CASSTGSNGQPQHF
TRBV19	TRBJ2-4	CATRDSLAKNIQYF
TRBV7-2	TRBJ2-7	CASSAGGYEQYF
TRBV4-3	TRBJ2-1	CASSQGGSDEQFF
TRBV28	TRBJ1-4	CASGAGGAGGKLFF
TRBV12-3/TRBV12-4	TRBJ1-1	CASSGTGGTEAFF
TRBV15	TRBJ2-1	CATRGLAGVNEQFF
TRBV18	TRBJ2-5	CASSELNQETQYF
TRBV7-8	TRBJ2-1	CASSSWTAGEYNEQFF
TRBV5-1	TRBJ1-2	CASSYGTGGDGYTF
TRBV11-3	TRBJ1-1	CASSLEWTEAFF
TRBV5-4	TRBJ2-2	CASSSEASRVGELFF
TRBV28	TRBJ1-1	CASSLPGRNTEAFF
TRBV7-2	TRBJ2-6	CASSLNRAWANVLTF
TRBV28	TRBJ2-1	CASSQPPGTSGRAGSYNEQFF
TRBV4-3	TRBJ2-1	CASSQTAGTGYNEQFF
TRBV2	TRBJ1-1	CASSSERSTEAFF
TRBV30	TRBJ1-4	CAWSRGGLTTNEKLFF
TRBV20-1	TRBJ2-5	CSASGQRRTQYF
TRBV13	TRBJ1-2	CASSRVGTDYGYTF
TRBV12-3/TRBV12-4	TRBJ1-5	CASSLHGQPQHF
TRBV20-1	TRBJ1-3	CSASQGAADSGNTIYF
TRBV5-1	TRBJ2-5	CASSSGPNYEETQYF
TRBV28	TRBJ1-2	CASSFQGQGSGYTF
TRBV18	TRBJ2-2	CASSRSGQINTGELFF
TRBV3-1/TRBV3-2	TRBJ2-6	CASNKAGESGANVLTF
TRBV7-2	TRBJ2-2	CASSLGLGGGELFF
TRBV28	TRBJ2-5	CASSQTEDRSGTQYF
TRBV27	TRBJ1-2	CASSYIGRTNYGYTF
TRBV27	TRBJ1-5	CASAEAVNQPQHF
TRBV13	TRBJ1-2	CASSLDRGKGDGYGYTF
TRBV7-8	TRBJ1-3	CASSQTGQPSGNTIYF
TRBV12-3/TRBV12-4	TRBJ1-1	CASSWSGRTEAFF
TRBV6-5	TRBJ1-5	CATQRNQPQHF
TRBV18	TRBJ1-2	CASSPSGGQVAGYGYTF
TRBV6-6	TRBJ2-2	CASSYRGVTGELFF
TRBV11-3	TRBJ1-1	CATEDRVSMNTEAFF
TRBV9	TRBJ2-7	CASSPPPGLHYEQYF
TRBV19	TRBJ1-3	CASTWGAHSGNTIYF
TRBV6-4	TRBJ2-1	CASSARDGQVDEQFF
TRBV13	TRBJ1-1	CASSRQGEAFF
TRBV21-1	TRBJ1-4	CASSKARDRGENEKLFF
TRBV27	TRBJ1-4	CASRDGEKLFF
TRBV30	TRBJ2-1	CAWSEWAGKNEQFF
TRBV4-1	TRBJ2-3	CASSQDRYPREGTDTQYF
TRBV4-1	TRBJ1-2	CASSQGHGNRYGYTF
TRBV4-3	TRBJ1-5	CASSQEISQPQHF
TRBV7-8	TRBJ1-6	CASRQSGQRNSPLHF